One and the same sample provided the 9 T cell receptor beta chains below, sequenced in a study of response to subunit inactivated influenza vaccine. Each CDR3 protein gets one entry after TCRdb re-called the RT-PCR reads with MiXCR. The sample holds 750,000 to 850,000 distinct CDR3 sequences, approximately 17% seen once. The sample here was PBMCs from blood, taken 4 to 6 days after vaccination. These receptors all stem from a man aged 50-59 years who received an inactivated influenza vaccine.

V usage is TRBV20-1 and J usage is TRBJ1-1; D is uncertain. The length of the CDR3 is 12 residues. Germline-derived CDR1 and CDR2 are DFQATT and SNEGSKA (reference sequence). With 0 bases removed from V and 10 bases from J, the gap between germline ends came to 12 bases. CDR3 DNA sequence: TGCAGTGCTAGAGATCACCGCCGGGGAGCTTTCTTT. This translates into CSARDHRRGAFF.

This clonotype has more than one count but fewer than ten. This chain joins TRBV15 and TRBJ1-1, with 8 positions matching TRBD1. The junction had 2 bases not matched to a gene; V was cut back by 2 bases and J by 6 bases. CDR3 size: 13 residues. The germline V gene encodes CDR1 LNHNV and CDR2 YYDKDF (reference sequence). CDR3 amino acids: CATSRRTGSEAFF. CDR3 bases: TGTGCCACCAGCAGAAGGACAGGGTCTGAAGCTTTCTTT.

The J gene is TRBJ2-1, the V gene TRBV4-3, with 9 nucleotides matching TRBD2. J gave up 7 bases and V 4 bases, and 8 bases lay outside the gene matches. The CDR3 runs 15 residues. Germline loops: CDR1 LGHNA, CDR2 YSLEER. CDR3 DNA: TGCGCCAGCAGCCCCCAGCGGGAGGTATGGAATGAGCAGTTCTTC. Its translation: CASSPQREVWNEQFF.

This clonotype has only a few counts. The V gene is TRBV12-3 or TRBV12-4, the J gene TRBJ1-4, with no clear D. The CDR3 has 14 amino acids. V lost 2 bases and J 1 base, leaving 5 bases between the germline ends. CDR3 nucleotides: TGTGCCAGCAGTTTACCCGGAACTAATGAAAAACTGTTTTTT. Translating gives CASSLPGTNEKLFF.

This clonotype was seen a handful of times. This chain uses TRBV12-3 or TRBV12-4 with TRBJ1-5; D gene unclear. V was shortened by 6 bases and J by 6 bases, with 12 bases between the two germline ends. This CDR3 spans 13 amino acids. The chain's CDR3 is CASSGGSSQPQHF. The CDR3 DNA reads as TGTGCCAGCAGCGGTGGCAGTTCTCAGCCCCAGCATTTT.

This clonotype was detected a few times. The chain has TRBV14 and TRBJ2-3; D not resolved. CDR3 size: 13 residues. V dropped 2 bases and J dropped 6 bases, with 9 bases sitting between them. Germline loops: CDR1 SGHDN, CDR2 FVKESK. The CDR3 loop is CASSQFLDDTQYF. In nucleotides, the CDR3 is TGTGCCAGCAGCCAATTTTTGGATGATACGCAGTATTTT.

This clonotype showed up just a few times. The rearrangement joins TRBV13 to TRBJ2-3; D unresolved. CDR3 length: 14 residues. CDR1 is PRHDT, CDR2 FYEKMQ, per germline (reference sequence). The V gene lost 3 bases and the J gene lost 6 bases, with 13 bases spanning the gap. The CDR3 bases are TGTGCCAGCAGCTTGGACCAGAGGTGGGATACGCAGTATTTT. It specifies CASSLDQRWDTQYF.

The rearrangement links TRBV20-1 to TRBJ2-5; 10 nucleotides agree with TRBD2. The V segment lost 2 bases and the J segment 4 bases; nucleotides outside the gene matches: 7. Looked up from germline, CDR1 is DFQATT and CDR2 is SNEGSKA (reference sequence). There are 15 residues in the CDR3. The CDR3 nucleotides are TGCAGTGCTAGAAGGGCTAGCGGGAGTGGAGAGACCCAGTACTTC. Protein product: CSARRASGSGETQYF.

This chain links TRBV10-3 with TRBJ2-1; no clear D gene. The V end lost 6 bases, the J end lost 10 bases, and 16 bases lay between the germline ends. Germline CDR1 is ENHRY and CDR2 is SYGVKD. The CDR3 contains 13 residues. The CDR3, as DNA: TGTGCCATCAGAGGTGCGCCGCGAGAGGAGCAGTTCTTC. It codes for CAIRGAPREEQFF.